Sequencing of this T cell receptor (beta chain) was carried out in a study of cytomegalovirus exposure and HLA in healthy donors. Study conclusions and caveats: It was approximately 170 TCR beta chains that were listed as cytomegalovirus-associated. The sole available immune exposure information was CMV serostatus. A later analysis linked a missense variant in DCLRE1C to the trimming of TCR beta V and J genes.

At sampling all donors were nominally healthy, likely with unrecorded immune exposures. With regard to this clone: Its antigen is currently unknown.

This PCR relied on a set of 60 Vbeta primers and 13 Jbeta primers. Libraries were prepared by immunoSEQ multiplex PCR; TCRdb keeps only in-frame clonotypes and omits some of them. The profile shows about 220,000 clones, about 74% of them singletons. Trimming removed 1 base from V and 0 bases from J; junction bases left unmatched: 4. The CDR3 is made up of 17 amino acids. Per the germline V gene, CDR1 is SGHAT and CDR2 is FQNNGV. The source is a woman aged 30 to 39 in good health and CMV-seronegative. Sequencing was done on a sample of PBMCs. The chain joins TRBV11-2 to TRBJ2-1, with 9 bases matching TRBD2. CDR3 residues: CASSLGNSGSSYNEQFF. The DNA of the CDR3 is TGTGCCAGCAGCTTAGGCAATAGCGGGAGCTCCTACAATGAGCAGTTCTTC. Variable domain in full (rest from reference TRBV11-2 and TRBJ2-1): EAGVAQSPRYKIIEKRQSVAFWCNPISGHATLYWYQQILGQGPKLLIQFQNNGVVDDSQLPKDRFSAERLKGVDSTLKIQPAKLEDSAVYLCASSLGNSGSSYNEQFFGPGTRLTVL.